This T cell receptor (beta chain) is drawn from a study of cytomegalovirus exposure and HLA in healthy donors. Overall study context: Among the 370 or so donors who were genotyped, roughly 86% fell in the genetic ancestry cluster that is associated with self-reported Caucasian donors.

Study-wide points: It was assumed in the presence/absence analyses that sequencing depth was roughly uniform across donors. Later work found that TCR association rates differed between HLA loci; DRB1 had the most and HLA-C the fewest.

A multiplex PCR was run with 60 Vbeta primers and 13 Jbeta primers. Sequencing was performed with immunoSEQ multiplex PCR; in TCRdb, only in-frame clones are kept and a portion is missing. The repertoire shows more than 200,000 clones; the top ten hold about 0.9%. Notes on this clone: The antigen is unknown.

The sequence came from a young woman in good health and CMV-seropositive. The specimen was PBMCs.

CDR3: CASSLVTSGRGHEQYF. The CDR3 region has the DNA TGTGCCAGCAGCTTGGTCACTAGCGGGAGAGGCCACGAGCAGTACTTC. V and J are TRBV5-4 and TRBJ2-7; the match to TRBD2 covers 11 bases. Losses at the gene ends were 0 bases for V and 5 bases for J; bases not matched to a gene: 7. The CDR3 is 16 residues long. Looked up from germline, CDR1 is SGHNT and CDR2 is YYREEE (reference sequence).